This TCR beta chain derives from a study of blood T cell repertoires in COVID-19. Here immunoSEQ multiplex PCR was the method, and the copy in TCRdb shows in-frame clones only, minus some. The sample holds some 300,000 clones, roughly 89% seen once. CDR1 MNHEY and CDR2 SVGAGI come from the germline V gene. The CDR3 totals 14 residues. Trimming pared 0 bases from V and 5 bases from J, leaving 8 bases between. The receptor comes from a woman aged 35 to 49 with COVID-19, enrolled during active disease. This chain links TRBV6-5 with TRBJ1-5; possible D gene TRBD1, 5 bases. Sequenced: peripheral blood. The CDR3 DNA is TGTGCCAGCAGTTACTCGGGGGGATATCAGCCCCAGCATTTT. Protein sequence: CASSYSGGYQPQHF.